These 5 T cell receptor beta chains were sequenced from one sample in a study of Graves' ophthalmopathy and Graves' hyperthyroidism. Researchers took RNA transcripts and amplified TCR beta CDR3 regions from them. The workflow started with a first-round RT-PCR run with HTBI primers and then moved on to a second-round multiplex PCR. TCRdb re-analysed the multiplex PCR reads in MiXCR, keeping a single row per CDR3 protein. Here the sample spans a few hundred thousand distinct CDR3 sequences, roughly 17% being singletons. Material for sequencing was peripheral blood. Receptor source: an adult woman with stable Graves' hyperthyroidism.

The chain has TRBV12-3 or TRBV12-4 and TRBJ2-5, with 8 bases aligning to TRBD2. The V segment lost 5 bases and the J segment 5 bases; nucleotides outside the gene matches: 10. The CDR3 runs to 15 residues. The CDR3 spells CASSRRGGLGETQYF. CDR3 DNA: TGTGCCAGCAGTCGACGGGGGGGGCTAGGGGAGACCCAGTACTTC.

This clonotype was seen repeatedly, ten times or more. The CDR3 nucleotides are TGCGCCAGCAGCCTGCTTGTCGCGGCGGGAGGCCCTGCCTACGAGCAGTACTTC. Its protein is CASSLLVAAGGPAYEQYF. The J gene is TRBJ2-7, the V gene TRBV5-1, with 8 bases aligning to TRBD2. The V segment lost 4 bases and the J segment 2 bases; nucleotides outside the gene matches: 17. Per germline, CDR1 SGHRS and CDR2 YFSETQ. CDR3 length: 18 amino acids.

This chain joins TRBV5-1 and TRBJ2-5, with unresolved D. Germline V gene data show CDR1 as SGHRS and CDR2 as YFSETQ. The CDR3 is 16 amino acids. V was shortened by 5 bases and J by 3 bases, with 20 bases between the two germline ends. The DNA of the CDR3 is TGCGCCAGCAGGGAAGACGGCCTGATGGGGAAAGAGACCCAGTACTTC. It yields the protein CASREDGLMGKETQYF.

V and J are TRBV4-1 and TRBJ2-7, with TRBD1 identical over 7 bases. This CDR3 comprises 15 residues. Germline assignment: CDR1 MGHRA and CDR2 YSYEKL. V lost 4 bases, J lost 1 base, and 7 bases stayed unmatched. The CDR3 is CASSRTTGMSYEQYF. The CDR3 region has the DNA TGCGCCAGCAGCCGGACGACAGGGATGTCCTACGAGCAGTACTTC.

This clonotype has a count of ten or more. The chain uses TRBV14 and TRBJ2-7, with 8 bases matching TRBD2. V shed 3 bases, J shed 6 bases, and the junction held 4 bases outside the gene matches. Germline-derived CDR1 and CDR2 are SGHDN and FVKESK. The CDR3 is 13 residues long. Here the CDR3 reads CASSHSGIIEQYF. DNA of the CDR3: TGTGCCAGCAGCCATAGCGGGATCATCGAGCAGTACTTC.